Shown below are 27 T cell receptor beta chains from a single sample sequenced in a study of T-cell reconstitution after alpha-beta-depleted transplantation in children. The authors prepared the TCRbeta library with unique molecular identifiers. From the PCR reads, TCRdb called clonotypes with MiXCR, one entry per CDR3 protein. There are about a million distinct CDR3 sequences in the sample; around 30% occur only once, and roughly 28% lies in the top ten. The material sequenced was PBMCs, mostly from graft donor cells, taken 360 days after TCRalphabeta/CD19-depleted stem cell transplant. These receptors originate from a boy under three years old who had a stem cell transplant for SCID, so the T cells may come from the graft donor.

This chain uses TRBV20-1 with TRBJ2-5; D call uncertain. Trimming left V 1 base short and J 7 bases short, with 7 bases between. The CDR3 has 11 residues. The germline V gene has CDR1 DFQATT and CDR2 SNEGSKA (reference sequence). The CDR3 DNA reads TGCAGTGCTAGAGCGTGGGGGACCCAGTACTTC. Protein product: CSARAWGTQYF.

The chain joins TRBV15 to TRBJ2-7; D is uncertain. Germline V CDR1 and CDR2: LNHNV, YYDKDF (reference sequence). V shed 1 base and J shed 7 bases, with 11 bases lying between them. The CDR3 runs 13 residues. The CDR3 DNA sequence: TGTGCCACCAGCAGAGCGGGCAGTTATGAGCAGTACTTC. Amino acids: CATSRAGSYEQYF.

V usage is TRBV11-2 and J usage is TRBJ2-2; maybe TRBD2 (6 bases). Trimming pared 2 bases from V and 5 bases from J, leaving 15 bases between. The germline CDR1 and CDR2 sequences are SGHAT and FQNNGV. The length of the CDR3 is 16 residues. The CDR3 nucleotides read TGTGCCAGCAGCTTACTTAAGACTAGTTCAACCGGGGAGCTGTTTTTT. Translating gives CASSLLKTSSTGELFF.

The J gene is TRBJ2-2, the V gene TRBV12-3 or TRBV12-4; maybe TRBD1 (6 bases). The CDR3 is 18 residues long. V lost 5 bases, J lost 1 base, and 20 bases lay in between. The CDR3 is CASSLMKSGTLNTGELFF. CDR3 bases: TGTGCCAGCAGTCTAATGAAGTCCGGGACACTGAACACCGGGGAGCTGTTTTTT.

The genes are TRBV2 and TRBJ2-5, with D unclear. V dropped 3 bases and J dropped 2 bases, with 13 bases sitting between them. CDR3 length: 15 amino acids. CDR1 is SNHLY, CDR2 FYNNEI, per germline. The CDR3 DNA reads TGTGCCAGCAGTGACCTCATAATAGGGCAAGAGACCCAGTACTTC. This codes for CASSDLIIGQETQYF.

This clonotype was picked up a small number of times. The V call is TRBV20-1, the J call TRBJ2-1; unclear D gene. V was shortened by 4 bases and J by 6 bases, with 10 bases between the two germline ends. This CDR3 contains 12 residues. Germline V gene data show CDR1 as DFQATT and CDR2 as SNEGSKA (reference sequence). The CDR3 region has the DNA TGCAGTGCTACACTCCGCCCCAATGAGCAGTTCTTC. Residues: CSATLRPNEQFF.

The chain has TRBV15 and TRBJ2-5; D might be TRBD2 (5 bases). Looked up from germline, CDR1 is LNHNV and CDR2 is YYDKDF (reference sequence). CDR3 length equals 13 residues. V was shortened by 0 bases and J by 4 bases, with 6 bases between the two germline ends. The CDR3 coding sequence is TGTGCCACCAGCAGAGATGGGAGAGAGACCCAGTACTTC. It is translated as CATSRDGRETQYF.

There are a few counts of this clonotype. The gene calls are TRBV15 and TRBJ2-3; tentatively, D is TRBD2 (5 bases). The V and J ends lost 6 bases and 0 bases respectively, with 13 bases between them. CDR3 size: 15 residues. From germline, CDR1 is LNHNV and CDR2 YYDKDF (reference sequence). The CDR3 protein is CATSRTRRSTDTQYF. CDR3 nucleotide sequence: TGTGCCACCAGTCGGACCAGGAGGAGCACAGATACGCAGTATTTT.

This clonotype was counted only a few times. This chain links TRBV20-1 with TRBJ2-7; TRBD1 matches 7 bases. V was clipped by 3 bases and J by 3 bases; unmatched bases: 5. Germline loops: CDR1 DFQATT, CDR2 SNEGSKA (reference sequence). The CDR3 has 13 amino acids. The CDR3 nucleotides are TGCAGTGCTAGGGCAGGGGACAGCTACGAGCAGTACTTC. Protein product: CSARAGDSYEQYF.

This clonotype has a handful of counts. This chain uses TRBV7-2 with TRBJ1-4; tentative D call: TRBD1 (6 bases). Per germline, CDR1 SGHTA and CDR2 FQGNSA. The CDR3 covers 13 residues. Trimming removed 5 bases at V and 7 bases at J, with 11 bases between. The CDR3 DNA reads as TGTGCCAGCAGCGGAGGGGGAGGTGAAAAACTGTTTTTT. Translating gives CASSGGGGEKLFF.

About this clonotype: A junction end diverges from the germline sequence, so it may reflect a read error. V usage is TRBV28 and J usage is TRBJ1-3, with 10 bases that match TRBD1. The CDR3 totals 13 residues. Germline V gene sequence: CDR1 MDHEN, CDR2 SYDVKM. CDR3 sequence (DNA): TGTGCCAGCAGTCCGGATCCTACCGGGACAGGGGAATTT. Amino acids: CASSPDPTGTGEF.

The chain has TRBV9 and TRBJ2-7, with D perhaps TRBD1 or TRBD2 (6 bases each). The CDR3 runs to 15 residues. The V end lost 2 bases, the J end lost 5 bases, and 17 bases lay between the germline ends. CDR1 and CDR2 (germline): SGDLS, YYNGEE. The CDR3 spells CASSVAGGGLDEQYF. CDR3 in DNA: TGTGCCAGCAGCGTGGCCGGAGGGGGGCTCGACGAGCAGTACTTC.

The sample holds a few counts of this clonotype. The J gene is TRBJ2-1, the V gene TRBV6-2 or TRBV6-3, with a tentative D call TRBD1 (6 bases). V lost 2 bases and J 2 bases, leaving 10 bases between the germline ends. The CDR3 loop spans 15 amino acids. Germline V gene data show CDR1 as MNHEY and CDR2 as SVGEGT. CDR3 in amino acids: CASSYTGWPYNEQFF. The CDR3, as DNA: TGTGCCAGCAGTTACACAGGGTGGCCCTACAATGAGCAGTTCTTC.

In this sample, this clonotype turned up a few times. The chain employs TRBV27 and TRBJ2-7; TRBD2 matches at 7 bases. Per germline, CDR1 MNHEY and CDR2 SMNVEV (reference sequence). The CDR3 runs 13 residues. V trimming: 4 bases; J trimming: 3 bases; junction bases outside the gene matches: 3. CDR3 loop: CASSWGGGYEQYF. The CDR3 DNA follows: TGTGCCAGCAGTTGGGGGGGTGGCTACGAGCAGTACTTC.

The chain uses TRBV6-1 and TRBJ1-1; tentative D call: TRBD1 (5 bases). Germline V gives CDR1 MNHNS, CDR2 SASEGT. Between the trimmed V and J ends, which lost 6 bases and 4 bases, there was a span of 30 bases. This CDR3 contains 19 residues. CDR3 in amino acids: CASSVLLVSQGEWGTEAFF. CDR3 bases: TGTGCCAGCAGCGTCCTCCTGGTGTCCCAGGGAGAGTGGGGCACTGAAGCTTTCTTT.

In its sample, this clonotype was seen a few times. V usage is TRBV9 and J usage is TRBJ2-1; 7 nucleotides align to TRBD2. There are 13 residues in the CDR3. The J segment lost 2 bases and the V segment lost 9 bases, leaving 5 bases of the junction unmatched. CDR1 and CDR2 (germline): SGDLS, YYNGEE. The CDR3 coding sequence is TGTGCCACCGCGGCGGGAGCCTACAATGAGCAGTTCTTC. It yields the protein CATAAGAYNEQFF.

This clonotype was counted a few times. The V call is TRBV12-3 or TRBV12-4, the J call TRBJ1-2; D ambiguous. The CDR3 has 13 residues. Trimming stripped 4 bases from V and 7 bases from J, with 13 bases between. The CDR3: CASSSGPLGGYTF. DNA for the CDR3: TGTGCCAGCAGTTCCGGCCCCCTCGGTGGCTACACCTTC.

The V call is TRBV18, the J call TRBJ2-5, with 8 bases that match TRBD2. The CDR3 runs 14 residues. The germline gives CDR1 KGHSH, CDR2 LQKENI. V was clipped by 2 bases and J by 5 bases; unmatched bases: 4. The CDR3 DNA reads TGTGCCAGCTCACCAACGGGGGGGCTGGAGACCCAGTACTTC. It specifies CASSPTGGLETQYF.

This clonotype showed up just a few times. This chain links TRBV4-3 with TRBJ1-2, with 8 bases matching TRBD1. The CDR3 runs 14 residues. Unmatched junction bases numbered 3, after V lost 2 bases and J lost 4 bases. Looked up from germline, CDR1 is LGHNA and CDR2 is YSLEER. CDR3 bases: TGCGCCAGCAGCCAAAACAGGGGGGCCTATGGCTACACCTTC. As protein: CASSQNRGAYGYTF.

The rearrangement joins TRBV2 to TRBJ2-3; 10 nucleotides line up with TRBD2. This CDR3 spans 18 amino acids. V was pared by 8 bases and J by 0 bases, with 14 bases of the junction left unmatched. Germline CDR1 and CDR2: SNHLY and FYNNEI. CDR3 nucleotides: TGTGCCAGCCCCGGTAGCGGGGGGACCCGCGTTAGCACAGATACGCAGTATTTT. Its translation: CASPGSGGTRVSTDTQYF.

This chain joins TRBV25-1 and TRBJ1-1; D is undetermined. There are 11 residues in the CDR3. V lost 11 bases and J lost 5, with 12 bases in between. Germline V gene data show CDR1 as MGHDK and CDR2 as SYGVNS. CDR3 protein: CARVRETEAFF. DNA for the CDR3: TGTGCCCGTGTAAGAGAAACTGAAGCTTTCTTT.

The gene calls are TRBV15 and TRBJ2-7, with D possibly matching TRBD2 (7 bases). The CDR3 is made up of 14 amino acids. Germline assignment: CDR1 LNHNV and CDR2 YYDKDF (reference sequence). V was shortened by 8 bases and J by 0 bases, with 14 bases between the two germline ends. CDR3 coding DNA: TGTGCCACCGCTTTGGGGGGGGCCTCCTACGAGCAGTACTTC. Its protein product is CATALGGASYEQYF.

This clonotype was counted a few times. This chain joins TRBV2 and TRBJ2-7, with TRBD2 matching 13 bases. V gave up 7 bases and J gave up 5 bases; unmatched junction bases: 8. The CDR3 runs 15 residues. In germline, CDR1 is SNHLY, CDR2 FYNNEI. CDR3 sequence reads: CASNETSGGLNEQYF. In DNA, the CDR3 is TGTGCCAGCAACGAGACTAGCGGGGGGTTGAACGAGCAGTACTTC.

This rearrangement joins TRBV7-6 to TRBJ1-5; TRBD1 might be the D (6 bases). This CDR3 comprises 15 residues. Trimming pared 2 bases from V and 4 bases from J, leaving 12 bases between. The germline gives CDR1 SGHVS, CDR2 FNYEAQ. This chain's CDR3 is CASSLRAGENQPQHF. CDR3 in DNA: TGTGCCAGCAGCTTACGGGCAGGGGAAAATCAGCCCCAGCATTTT.

This clonotype has a handful of counts. CDR3 sequence reads: CASSLIRAHYNEQFF. CDR3 sequence (DNA): TGTGCCAGCAGCTTGATCAGGGCCCACTACAATGAGCAGTTCTTC. This chain links TRBV5-5 with TRBJ2-1, with a possible D match to TRBD1 (5 bases). Trimming stripped 1 base from V and 3 bases from J, with 11 bases between. Germline V gives CDR1 SGHKS, CDR2 YYEKEE (reference sequence). The length of the CDR3 is 15 residues.

The genes are TRBV2 and TRBJ2-7, with TRBD2 matching 11 bases. The CDR3 length is 16 residues. Germline values: CDR1 SNHLY, CDR2 FYNNEI. The J segment lost 3 bases and the V segment lost 6 bases, leaving 10 bases of the junction unmatched. In DNA, the CDR3 is TGTGCCAGCAGCGCGGGTAGCGGGGGGGCCAGCTACGAGCAGTACTTC. This translates into CASSAGSGGASYEQYF.

This clonotype was picked up a small number of times. The chain is built from TRBV12-3 or TRBV12-4 and TRBJ2-5; 7 bases fit TRBD1. The trim removed 6 bases at V and 2 bases at J, leaving 9 bases unmatched. There are 15 residues in the CDR3. In DNA form, the CDR3 reads TGTGCCAGCAGGGACGACAGGGTTCTTCAAGAGACCCAGTACTTC. This codes for CASRDDRVLQETQYF.